What follows describes a single TCR beta chain. Its antigen is unknown. These data belong to a study of radiotherapy plus CTLA-4 blockade in lung cancer. Study at large: Objective responses emerged in about 20% of patients, and around 29% attained disease control.

Generated by immunoSEQ multiplex PCR, the TCRdb table keeps only in-frame clones and is missing some. The sample contains more than 35,000 clones, 85% of which appear only once. Study outcomes and limitations: Reports state that early shifts in blood T cell clones, with interferon-beta, best predicted response. Once radiotherapy plus ipilimumab had been given, TCR clones derived from tumor expanded in blood.

Germline V gives CDR1 LNHDA, CDR2 SQIVND (reference sequence). V lost 6 bases, J lost 4 bases, and 16 bases stayed unmatched. The CDR3 has 17 amino acids. The J gene is TRBJ1-2, the V gene TRBV19; 8 nucleotides align to TRBD1. This sample comprised peripheral blood, obtained from a patient treated with radiotherapy plus ipilimumab. This TCR came from a human donor with non-small cell lung cancer who had stable disease on radiotherapy plus ipilimumab. CDR3 in amino acids: CASSIPHTGGLGYGYTF. The CDR3 region has the DNA TGTGCCAGTAGCATCCCGCATACAGGGGGTCTTGGCTATGGCTACACCTTC.